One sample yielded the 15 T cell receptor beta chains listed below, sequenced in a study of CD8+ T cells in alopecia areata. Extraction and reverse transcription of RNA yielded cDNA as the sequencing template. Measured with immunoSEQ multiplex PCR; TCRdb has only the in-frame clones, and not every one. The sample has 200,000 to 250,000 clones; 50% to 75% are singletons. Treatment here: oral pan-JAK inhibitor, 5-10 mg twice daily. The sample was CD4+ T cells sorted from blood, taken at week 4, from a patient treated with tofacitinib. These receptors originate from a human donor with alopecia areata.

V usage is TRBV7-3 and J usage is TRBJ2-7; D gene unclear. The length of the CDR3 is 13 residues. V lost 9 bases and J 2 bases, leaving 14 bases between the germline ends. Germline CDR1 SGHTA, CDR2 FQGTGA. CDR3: CARAIGIAYEQYF. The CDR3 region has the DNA TGTGCCAGGGCGATAGGGATTGCCTACGAGCAGTACTTC.

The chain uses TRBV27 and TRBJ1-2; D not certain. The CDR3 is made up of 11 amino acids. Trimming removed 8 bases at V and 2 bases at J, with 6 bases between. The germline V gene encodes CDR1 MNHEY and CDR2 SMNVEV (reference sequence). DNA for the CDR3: TGTGCCAGCGGATACAACTATGGCTACACCTTC. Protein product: CASGYNYGYTF.

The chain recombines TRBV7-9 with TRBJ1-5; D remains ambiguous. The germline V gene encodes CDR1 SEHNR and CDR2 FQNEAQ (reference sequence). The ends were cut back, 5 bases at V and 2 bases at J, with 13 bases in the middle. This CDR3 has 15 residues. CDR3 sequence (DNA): TGTGCCAGCAGCCCCGGCGGAGCGGGCAATCAGCCCCAGCATTTT. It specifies CASSPGGAGNQPQHF.

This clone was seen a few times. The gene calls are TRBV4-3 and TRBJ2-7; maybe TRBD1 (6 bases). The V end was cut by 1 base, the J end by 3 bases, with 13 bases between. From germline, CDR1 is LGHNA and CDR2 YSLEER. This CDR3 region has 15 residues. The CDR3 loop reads CASSQAPLQGYEQYF. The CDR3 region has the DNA TGCGCCAGCAGCCAAGCCCCTTTACAGGGCTACGAGCAGTACTTC.

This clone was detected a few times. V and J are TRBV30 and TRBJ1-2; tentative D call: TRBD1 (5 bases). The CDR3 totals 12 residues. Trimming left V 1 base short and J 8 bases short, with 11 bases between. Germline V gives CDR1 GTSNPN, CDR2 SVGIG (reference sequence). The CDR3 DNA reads TGTGCCTGGAGTGCGGCAGGGCTCGGCTACACCTTC. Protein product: CAWSAAGLGYTF. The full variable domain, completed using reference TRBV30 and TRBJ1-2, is SQTIHQWPATLVQPVGSPLSLECTVEGTSNPNLYWYRQAAGRGLQLLFYSVGIGQISSEVPQNLSASRPQDRQFILSSKKLLLSDSGFYLCAWSAAGLGYTFGSGTRLTVV.

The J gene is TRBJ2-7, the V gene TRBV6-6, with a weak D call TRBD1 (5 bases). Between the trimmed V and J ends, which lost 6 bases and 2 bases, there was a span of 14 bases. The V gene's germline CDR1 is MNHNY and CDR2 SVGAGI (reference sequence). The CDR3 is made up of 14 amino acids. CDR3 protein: CASRPTTGTYEQYF. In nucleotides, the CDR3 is TGTGCCAGCAGACCAACTACAGGTACCTACGAGCAGTACTTC.

The CDR3 DNA reads as TGTGCCAGCAGTTACTCTACAGGGAGCAACTATGGCTACACCTTC. This gives the protein CASSYSTGSNYGYTF. This rearrangement joins TRBV6-5 to TRBJ1-2, with D tentatively TRBD1 (6 bases). The germline CDR1 and CDR2 sequences are MNHEY and SVGAGI. Deletions cut 0 bases from V and 2 bases from J, with 10 bases between. The CDR3 runs to 15 residues.

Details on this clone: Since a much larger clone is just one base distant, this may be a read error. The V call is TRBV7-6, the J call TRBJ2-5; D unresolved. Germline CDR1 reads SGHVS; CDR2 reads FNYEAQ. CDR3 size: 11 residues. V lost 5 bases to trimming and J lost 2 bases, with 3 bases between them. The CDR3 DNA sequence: TGTGCCAGCAGCCCTCAAGAGACCCAGTACTTC. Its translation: CASSPQETQYF.

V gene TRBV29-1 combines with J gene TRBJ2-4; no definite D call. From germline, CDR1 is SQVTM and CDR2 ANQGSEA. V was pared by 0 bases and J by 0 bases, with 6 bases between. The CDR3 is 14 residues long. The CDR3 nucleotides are TGCAGCGTTGAAGACAGAGTAGCCAAAAACATTCAGTACTTC. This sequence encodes CSVEDRVAKNIQYF. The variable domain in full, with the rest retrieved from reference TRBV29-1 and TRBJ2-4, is SAVISQKPSRDICQRGTSLTIQCQVDSQVTMMFWYRQQPGQSLTLIATANQGSEATYESGFVIDKFPISRPNLTFSTLTVSNMSPEDSSIYLCSVEDRVAKNIQYFGAGTRLSVL.

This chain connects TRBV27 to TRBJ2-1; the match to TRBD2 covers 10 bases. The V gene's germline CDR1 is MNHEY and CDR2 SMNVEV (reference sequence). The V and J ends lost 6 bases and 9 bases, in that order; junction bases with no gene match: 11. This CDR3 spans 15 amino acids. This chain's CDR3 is CASRLKRGGRSEQFF. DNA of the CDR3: TGTGCCAGCAGACTAAAGCGGGGGGGGAGAAGTGAGCAGTTCTTC.

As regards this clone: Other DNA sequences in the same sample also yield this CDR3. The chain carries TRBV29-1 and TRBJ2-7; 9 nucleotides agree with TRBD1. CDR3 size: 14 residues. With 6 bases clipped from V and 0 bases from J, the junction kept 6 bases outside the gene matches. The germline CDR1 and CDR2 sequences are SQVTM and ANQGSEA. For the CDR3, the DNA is TGCAGCGTCCCGGGACAGGGTAACTCCTACGAGCAGTACTTC. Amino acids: CSVPGQGNSYEQYF.

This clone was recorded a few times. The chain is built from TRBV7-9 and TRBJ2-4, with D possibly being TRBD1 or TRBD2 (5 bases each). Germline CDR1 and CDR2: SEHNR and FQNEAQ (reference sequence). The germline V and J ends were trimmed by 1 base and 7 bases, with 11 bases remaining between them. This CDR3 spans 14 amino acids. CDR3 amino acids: CASSLDTGTNIQYF. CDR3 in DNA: TGTGCCAGCAGCTTAGACACGGGGACGAACATTCAGTACTTC.

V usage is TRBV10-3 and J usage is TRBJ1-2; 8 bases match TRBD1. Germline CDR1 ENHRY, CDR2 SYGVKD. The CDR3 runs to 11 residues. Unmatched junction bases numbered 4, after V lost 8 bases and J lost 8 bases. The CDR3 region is CAIDQGAGYTF. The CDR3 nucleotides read TGTGCCATCGATCAGGGGGCGGGCTACACCTTC.

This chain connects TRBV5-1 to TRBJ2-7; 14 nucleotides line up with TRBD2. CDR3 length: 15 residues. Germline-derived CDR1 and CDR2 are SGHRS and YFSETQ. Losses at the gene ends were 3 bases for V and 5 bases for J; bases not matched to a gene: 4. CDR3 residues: CASSSLGLAGDEQYF. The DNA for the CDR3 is TGCGCCAGCAGCTCCCTGGGACTAGCGGGGGACGAGCAGTACTTC. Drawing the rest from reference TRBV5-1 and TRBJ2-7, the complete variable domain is KAGVTQTPRYLIKTRGQQVTLSCSPISGHRSVSWYQQTPGQGLQFLFEYFSETQRNKGNFPGRFSGRQFSNSRSEMNVSTLELGDSALYLCASSSLGLAGDEQYFGPGTRLTVT.

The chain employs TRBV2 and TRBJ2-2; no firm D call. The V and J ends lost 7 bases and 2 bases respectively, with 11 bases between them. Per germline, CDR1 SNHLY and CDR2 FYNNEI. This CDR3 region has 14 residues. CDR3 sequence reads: CASKGPTNTGELFF. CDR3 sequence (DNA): TGTGCCAGCAAGGGCCCTACTAACACCGGGGAGCTGTTTTTT. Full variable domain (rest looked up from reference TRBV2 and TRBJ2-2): EPEVTQTPSHQVTQMGQEVILRCVPISNHLYFYWYRQILGQKVEFLVSFYNNEISEKSEIFDDQFSVERPDGSNFTLKIRSTKLEDSAMYFCASKGPTNTGELFFGEGSRLTVL.